These 23 T cell receptor beta chains came from one sample sequenced in a study of blood T cells in healthy people across ages. Sample-barcoded 5' priming and a J-beta primer mix drove a second PCR of roughly 6 to 12 cycles. TCRdb recomputed calls from the 5' RACE reads with MiXCR, one row per CDR3 protein. The sample lists around 1.5 million distinct CDR3 sequences; about 31% were seen once. The specimen was blood. All receptors derive from a woman between 25 and 40 years old in good health.

CDR3: CASAIPQTGPSYEQYF. The CDR3 coding sequence is TGCGCCAGCGCCATCCCCCAGACGGGTCCGTCCTACGAGCAGTACTTC. The chain couples TRBV5-1 to TRBJ2-7; D is unclear. The CDR3 covers 16 residues. The germline V gene has CDR1 SGHRS and CDR2 YFSETQ. V lost 7 bases and J 1 base, leaving 21 bases between the germline ends.

The chain uses TRBV10-1 and TRBJ2-7; D perhaps matches TRBD2 (5 bases). The CDR3 is 11 amino acids. V shed 8 bases and J shed 3 bases, with 8 bases lying between them. The V gene's germline CDR1 is WNHNN and CDR2 SYGVQD (reference sequence). The CDR3 loop is CASRTFYEQYF. For the CDR3, the DNA is TGCGCCAGCCGGACTTTCTACGAGCAGTACTTC.

This clonotype was observed a few times. The genes are TRBV3-1 and TRBJ2-6; D is perhaps TRBD1 (5 bases). CDR3 length: 16 residues. Germline CDR1 reads LGHDT; CDR2 reads YNNKEL (reference sequence). With 2 bases removed from V and 0 bases from J, the gap between germline ends came to 8 bases. In DNA form, the CDR3 reads TGTGCCAGCAGCCAAACAAGGGGCTCTGGGGCCAACGTCCTGACTTTC. This translates into CASSQTRGSGANVLTF.

This clonotype was seen a handful of times. The chain is built from TRBV16 and TRBJ2-1, with unresolved D. Germline values: CDR1 KGHSY, CDR2 FQNENV. V was cut by 1 base and J by 5 bases, with 6 bases left in between. This CDR3 is 13 amino acids long. CDR3 sequence (DNA): TGTGCCAGCAGCCAATGGGTTGACAATGAGCAGTTCTTC. As protein: CASSQWVDNEQFF.

The V gene is TRBV28, the J gene TRBJ2-7; D remains ambiguous. Germline CDR1 MDHEN, CDR2 SYDVKM. This CDR3 region has 14 residues. Trimming removed 5 bases at V and 5 bases at J, with 16 bases between. CDR3 residues: CASSRMPSINEQYF. In DNA, the CDR3 is TGTGCCAGCAGTAGGATGCCGTCTATAAACGAGCAGTACTTC.

This clonotype was counted many times. Written as DNA, the CDR3 is TGTGCCAGCCAAATCATTCAGGTCGGATCACCCCTCCACTTT. Translation gives CASQIIQVGSPLHF. The chain employs TRBV12-3 or TRBV12-4 and TRBJ1-6, with D hard to call. CDR3 length: 14 amino acids. The V end lost 8 bases, the J end lost 10 bases, and 18 bases lay between the germline ends.

This clonotype was detected a few times. This chain joins TRBV6-5 and TRBJ2-5; no definite D call. V was cut by 5 bases and J by 3 bases, with 10 bases left in between. Germline CDR1 reads MNHEY; CDR2 reads SVGAGI. CDR3 length equals 13 residues. The CDR3 here is CASSQWGKETQYF. CDR3 bases: TGTGCCAGCAGTCAGTGGGGAAAAGAGACCCAGTACTTC.

This clonotype was counted a few times. The chain uses TRBV20-1 and TRBJ2-3; 9 positions agree with TRBD2. CDR1 DFQATT and CDR2 SNEGSKA come from the germline V gene (reference sequence). V shed 2 bases, J shed 4 bases, and the junction held 7 bases outside the gene matches. CDR3 length equals 15 residues. DNA of the CDR3: TGCAGTGCTAGATCCGGGACTAGCTTCGCAGATACGCAGTATTTT. Translation: CSARSGTSFADTQYF.

In this sample, this clonotype turned up a few times. The J gene is TRBJ2-5, the V gene TRBV11-2; D is unresolved. V lost 5 bases to trimming and J lost 5 bases, with 15 bases between them. Germline V CDR1 and CDR2: SGHAT, FQNNGV. This CDR3 contains 14 residues. CDR3 residues: CASSIAGGLETQYF. For the CDR3, the DNA is TGTGCCAGCAGCATAGCCGGTGGCCTCGAGACCCAGTACTTC.

V usage is TRBV18 and J usage is TRBJ1-1; no clear D. The CDR3 length is 13 residues. V was clipped by 8 bases and J by 2 bases, with 12 bases between them. Germline-derived CDR1 and CDR2 are KGHSH and LQKENI. The CDR3 region has the DNA TGTGCCAGCGTTTCCGACCTTAACACTGAAGCTTTCTTT. Its translation: CASVSDLNTEAFF.

The gene calls are TRBV12-3 or TRBV12-4 and TRBJ2-5, with no clear D. The CDR3 is 13 residues long. Trimming removed 5 bases from V and 5 bases from J, with 12 bases in between. Written as DNA, the CDR3 is TGTGCCAGCAGTGCAAGGGCTCCGGAGACCCAGTACTTC. Amino acids: CASSARAPETQYF.

The chain joins TRBV5-5 to TRBJ1-1; the D gene is possibly TRBD1 (5 bases). V was pared by 3 bases and J by 0 bases, with 12 bases between. The CDR3 runs 15 residues. CDR1 SGHKS and CDR2 YYEKEE come from the germline V gene (reference sequence). The CDR3 sequence: CASSSGGSMNTEAFF. The CDR3 nucleotides read TGTGCCAGCAGCTCCGGGGGGTCCATGAACACTGAAGCTTTCTTT.

This clonotype was found once. The chain combines TRBV10-3 with TRBJ1-4, with 8 positions matching TRBD1. The trim removed 5 bases at V and 4 bases at J, leaving 3 bases unmatched. Germline lookup yields CDR1 ENHRY and CDR2 SYGVKD. This CDR3 is 14 amino acids long. The CDR3 DNA is TGTGCCATCAGTAGGACAGGGATTAATGAAAAACTGTTTTTT. This sequence encodes CAISRTGINEKLFF.

There are a few counts of this clonotype. This chain connects TRBV7-8 to TRBJ2-5; 11 bases agree with TRBD2. The germline gives CDR1 SGHVS, CDR2 FQNEAQ. The CDR3 runs 16 residues. V gave up 5 bases and J gave up 1 base; unmatched junction bases: 6. CDR3 DNA sequence: TGTGCCAGCAGCCCGAGGACTAGCGGGCTCCAAGAGACCCAGTACTTC. Its translation is CASSPRTSGLQETQYF.

This clonotype was counted many times. The CDR3 loop reads CASRWGGNSAGETQYF. The CDR3, as DNA: TGTGCCAGCAGGTGGGGGGGAAACAGCGCAGGAGAGACCCAGTACTTC. The rearrangement uses TRBV5-4 and TRBJ2-5; 7 bases align to TRBD2. After removal of 5 bases from V and 4 bases from J, the junction contained 14 bases not matched to a gene. The CDR3 has 16 amino acids. Germline V gene lookup returns CDR1 SGHNT and CDR2 YYREEE (reference sequence).

This chain joins TRBV10-3 and TRBJ1-6; weak D call: TRBD1 (5 bases). The CDR3 is 13 residues long. Looked up from germline, CDR1 is ENHRY and CDR2 is SYGVKD. V gave up 7 bases and J gave up 7 bases, with 11 bases separating them. CDR3 DNA: TGTGCCATCACCACGGGGGGAAATTCACCCCTCCACTTT. This gives the protein CAITTGGNSPLHF.

The CDR3 nucleotides read TGCAGCGTTGAAGTTAAGGATGGGGCAGGCTACACCTTC. Translation gives CSVEVKDGAGYTF. The rearrangement uses TRBV29-1 and TRBJ1-2; perhaps TRBD1 as D (5 bases). Trimming stripped 1 base from V and 8 bases from J, with 14 bases between. The germline CDR1 and CDR2 sequences are SQVTM and ANQGSEA. This CDR3 region has 13 residues.

The genes are TRBV7-2 and TRBJ1-2; D unclear. The V gene lost 2 bases and the J gene lost 2 bases, with 6 bases spanning the gap. The CDR3 is 13 amino acids. In germline, CDR1 is SGHTA, CDR2 FQGNSA. In DNA form, the CDR3 reads TGTGCCAGCAGCTTAATAACAAACTATGGCTACACCTTC. Protein: CASSLITNYGYTF.

The chain links TRBV7-2 to TRBJ1-2; D may be TRBD1 (6 bases). The CDR3 is made up of 14 amino acids. Trimming stripped 5 bases from V and 4 bases from J, with 14 bases between. Germline V gives CDR1 SGHTA, CDR2 FQGNSA. CDR3 residues: CASSTGTGAYGYTF. CDR3 DNA sequence: TGTGCCAGCAGCACTGGGACGGGGGCCTATGGCTACACCTTC.

V is TRBV6-6 and J is TRBJ2-7, with 8 bases fitting TRBD1. Germline trimming cut 6 bases from V and 6 bases from J; bases unmatched to any gene: 13. CDR1 MNHNY and CDR2 SVGAGI come from the germline V gene (reference sequence). This CDR3 contains 15 residues. CDR3 in amino acids: CASSPHQLDRGEQYF. CDR3 in DNA: TGTGCCAGCAGCCCACACCAATTAGACAGGGGCGAGCAGTACTTC.

This clonotype was counted between two and nine times. The gene calls are TRBV13 and TRBJ1-6; maybe TRBD1 (5 bases). V lost 5 bases and J 7 bases, leaving 9 bases between the germline ends. Germline CDR1 PRHDT, CDR2 FYEKMQ (reference sequence). The CDR3 sequence is 13 residues long. CDR3 loop: CASSAGGNSPLHF. The CDR3 nucleotides are TGTGCCAGCAGCGCGGGGGGAAATTCACCCCTCCACTTT.

The chain has TRBV30 and TRBJ2-3; TRBD2 agrees at 11 bases. Trimming removed 2 bases from V and 2 bases from J; junction bases left unmatched: 6. This CDR3 has 16 residues. CDR1 is GTSNPN, CDR2 SVGIG, per germline (reference sequence). CDR3 bases: TGTGCCTGGAGTCCGCGACTAGCGGGGTCCACAGATACGCAGTATTTT. This translates into CAWSPRLAGSTDTQYF.

The chain uses TRBV30 and TRBJ2-7, with D uncertain. Trimming left V 1 base short and J 7 bases short, with 11 bases between. Germline V gene sequence: CDR1 GTSNPN, CDR2 SVGIG (reference sequence). The CDR3 runs to 12 residues. The CDR3 region is CAWSDSGPEQYF. CDR3 sequence (DNA): TGTGCCTGGAGTGACTCCGGGCCTGAGCAGTACTTC.